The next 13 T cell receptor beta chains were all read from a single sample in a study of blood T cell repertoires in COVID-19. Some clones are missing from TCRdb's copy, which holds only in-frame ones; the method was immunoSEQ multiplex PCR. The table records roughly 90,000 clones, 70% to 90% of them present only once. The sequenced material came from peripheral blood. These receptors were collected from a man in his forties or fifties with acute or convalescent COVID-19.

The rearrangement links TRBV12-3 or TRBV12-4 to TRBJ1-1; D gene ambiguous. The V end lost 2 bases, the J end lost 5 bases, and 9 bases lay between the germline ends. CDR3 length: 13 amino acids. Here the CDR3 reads CASSLRVGTEAFF. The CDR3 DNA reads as TGTGCCAGCAGTTTACGGGTCGGGACTGAAGCTTTCTTT.

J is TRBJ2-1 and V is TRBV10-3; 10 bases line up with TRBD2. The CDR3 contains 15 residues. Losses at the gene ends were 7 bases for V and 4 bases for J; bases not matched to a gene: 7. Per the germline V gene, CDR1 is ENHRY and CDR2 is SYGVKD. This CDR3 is CAITERGGEYNEQFF. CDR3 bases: TGTGCCATCACAGAGCGGGGGGGCGAATACAATGAGCAGTTCTTC.

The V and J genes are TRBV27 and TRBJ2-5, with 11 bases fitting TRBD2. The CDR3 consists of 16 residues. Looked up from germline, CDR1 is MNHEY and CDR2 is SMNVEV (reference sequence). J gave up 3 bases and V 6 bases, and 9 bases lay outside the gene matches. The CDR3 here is CASSPDSGRAKETQYF. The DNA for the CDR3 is TGTGCCAGCAGCCCAGATAGCGGGAGGGCCAAAGAGACCCAGTACTTC.

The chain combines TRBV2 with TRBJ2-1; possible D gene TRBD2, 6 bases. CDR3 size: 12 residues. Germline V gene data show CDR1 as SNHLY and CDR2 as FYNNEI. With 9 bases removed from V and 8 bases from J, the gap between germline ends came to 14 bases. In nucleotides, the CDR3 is TGTGCCAGTCAGGGACTTAACGATGAGCAGTTCTTC. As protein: CASQGLNDEQFF.

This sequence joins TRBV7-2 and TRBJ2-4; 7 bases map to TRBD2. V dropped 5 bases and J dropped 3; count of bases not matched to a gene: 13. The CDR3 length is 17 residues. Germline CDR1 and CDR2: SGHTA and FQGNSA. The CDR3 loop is CASSPGGGALGKNIQYF. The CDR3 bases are TGTGCCAGCAGCCCTGGGGGAGGGGCGCTGGGCAAAAACATTCAGTACTTC.

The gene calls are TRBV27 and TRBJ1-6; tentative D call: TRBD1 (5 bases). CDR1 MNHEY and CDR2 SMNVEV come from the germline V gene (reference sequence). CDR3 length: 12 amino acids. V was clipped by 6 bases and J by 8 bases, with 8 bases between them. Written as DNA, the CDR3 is TGTGCCAGCAGACCCAGGGATTCACCCCTCCACTTT. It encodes CASRPRDSPLHF.

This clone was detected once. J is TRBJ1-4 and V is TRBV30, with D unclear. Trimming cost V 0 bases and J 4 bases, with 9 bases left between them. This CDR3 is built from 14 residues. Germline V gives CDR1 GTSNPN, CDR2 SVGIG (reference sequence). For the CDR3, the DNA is TGTGCCTGGAGTGTTGAGTCCTATAATGAAAAACTGTTTTTT. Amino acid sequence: CAWSVESYNEKLFF.

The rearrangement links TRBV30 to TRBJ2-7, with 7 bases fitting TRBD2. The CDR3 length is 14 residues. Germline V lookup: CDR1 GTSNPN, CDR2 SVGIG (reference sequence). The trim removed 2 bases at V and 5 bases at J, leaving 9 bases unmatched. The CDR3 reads CAWSLSGVDDEQYF. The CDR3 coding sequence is TGTGCCTGGAGTCTCAGCGGGGTGGACGACGAGCAGTACTTC.

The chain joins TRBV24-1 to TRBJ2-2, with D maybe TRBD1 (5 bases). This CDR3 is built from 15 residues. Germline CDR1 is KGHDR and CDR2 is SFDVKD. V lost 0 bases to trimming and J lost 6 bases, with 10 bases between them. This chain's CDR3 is CATSDLLGAAGELFF. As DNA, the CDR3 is TGTGCCACCAGTGATTTGCTTGGGGCGGCCGGGGAGCTGTTTTTT.

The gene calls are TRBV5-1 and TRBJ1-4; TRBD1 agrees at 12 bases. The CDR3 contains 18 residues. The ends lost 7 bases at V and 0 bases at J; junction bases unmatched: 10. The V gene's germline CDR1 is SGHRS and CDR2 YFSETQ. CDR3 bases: TGCGCCAGCTGCGCCGGGGGACAGGGGGCAACAACTAATGAAAAACTGTTTTTT. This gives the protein CASCAGGQGATTNEKLFF.

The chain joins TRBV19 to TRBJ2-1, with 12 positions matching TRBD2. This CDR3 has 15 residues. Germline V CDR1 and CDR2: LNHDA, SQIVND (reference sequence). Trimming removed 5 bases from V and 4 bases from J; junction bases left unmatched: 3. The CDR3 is CASSRTSGIYNEQFF. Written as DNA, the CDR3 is TGTGCCAGTAGTCGGACTAGCGGGATTTACAATGAGCAGTTCTTC.

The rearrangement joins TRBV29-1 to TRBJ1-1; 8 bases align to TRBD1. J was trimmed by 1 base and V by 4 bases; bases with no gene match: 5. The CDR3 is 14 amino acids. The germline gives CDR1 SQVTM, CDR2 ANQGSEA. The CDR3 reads CSVGRQGTNTEAFF. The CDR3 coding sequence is TGCAGCGTTGGCAGACAGGGGACGAACACTGAAGCTTTCTTT.

CDR3: CAWSDLAGGHNEQFF. The CDR3 DNA is TGTGCCTGGAGTGACTTAGCGGGGGGGCACAATGAGCAGTTCTTC. The rearrangement uses TRBV30 and TRBJ2-1; 11 bases fit TRBD2. Germline CDR1 reads GTSNPN; CDR2 reads SVGIG (reference sequence). J lost 5 bases, V lost 1 base, and 4 bases had no gene match. CDR3 length equals 15 residues.